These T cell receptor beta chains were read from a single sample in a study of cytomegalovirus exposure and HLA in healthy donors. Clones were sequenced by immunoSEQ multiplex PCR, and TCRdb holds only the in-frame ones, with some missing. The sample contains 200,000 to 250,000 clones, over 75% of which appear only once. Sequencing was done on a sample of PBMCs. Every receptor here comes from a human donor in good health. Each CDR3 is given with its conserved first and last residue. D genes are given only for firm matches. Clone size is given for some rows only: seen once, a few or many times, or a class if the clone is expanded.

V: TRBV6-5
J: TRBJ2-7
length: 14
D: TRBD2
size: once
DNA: TGTGCCAGCAGTTTAGTCAGCGGGAGCTACGAGCAGTACTTC
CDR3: CASSLVSGSYEQYF

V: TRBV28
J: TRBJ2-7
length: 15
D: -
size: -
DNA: TGTGCCAGCATACCTCCCGGCAGGTTCTCCTACGAGCAGTACTTC
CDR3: CASIPPGRFSYEQYF

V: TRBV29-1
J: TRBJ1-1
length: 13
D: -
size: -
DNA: TGCAGCGTTGACGCGGGGAGGAACACTGAAGCTTTCTTT
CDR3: CSVDAGRNTEAFF

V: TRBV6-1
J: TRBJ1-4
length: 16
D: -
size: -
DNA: TGTGCCAGCAGTGAAGCTTGGGACACCCCTAATGAAAAACTGTTTTTT
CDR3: CASSEAWDTPNEKLFF

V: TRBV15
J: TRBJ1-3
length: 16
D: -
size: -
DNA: TGTGCCACCAGCAGAGATGTGAAGACTTCTGGAAACACCATATATTTT
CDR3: CATSRDVKTSGNTIYF

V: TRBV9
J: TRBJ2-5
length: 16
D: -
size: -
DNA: TGTGCCAGCAGCGTAGGAGGGGGAGCTCAGGGAGAGACCCAGTACTTC
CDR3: CASSVGGGAQGETQYF

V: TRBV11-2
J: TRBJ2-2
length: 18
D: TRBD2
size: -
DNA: TGTGCCAGCAGCCCAGCACTAGCGGGAGGGGGATTAGCCGGGGAGCTGTTTTTT
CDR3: CASSPALAGGGLAGELFF

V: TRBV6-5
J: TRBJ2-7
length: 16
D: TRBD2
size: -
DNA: TGTGCCAGCAGTTACTCGATATTAGCGGGAAGCTACGAGCAGTACTTC
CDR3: CASSYSILAGSYEQYF

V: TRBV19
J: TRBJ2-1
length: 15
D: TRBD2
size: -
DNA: TGTGCCAGTAGTATATGGTCTAGCGGGAACAATGAGCAGTTCTTC
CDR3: CASSIWSSGNNEQFF

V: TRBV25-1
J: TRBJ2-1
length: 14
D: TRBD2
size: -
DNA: TGTGCCAGTGATTCAGGGAGGGCCTACAATGAGCAGTTCTTC
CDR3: CASDSGRAYNEQFF

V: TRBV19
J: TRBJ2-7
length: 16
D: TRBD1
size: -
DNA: TGTGCCAGTAGTATAGCCGGGACAGGGGGTTTCTACGAGCAGTACTTC
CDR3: CASSIAGTGGFYEQYF

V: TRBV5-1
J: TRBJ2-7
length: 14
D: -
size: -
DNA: TGCGCCAGCAGCCTGGGGGCAGGTCGCTACGAGCAGTACTTC
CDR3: CASSLGAGRYEQYF

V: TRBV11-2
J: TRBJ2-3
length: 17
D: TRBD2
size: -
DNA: TGTGCCAGCAGCTTAGACGGAGCGGGAAGGCGGACAGATACGCAGTATTTT
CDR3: CASSLDGAGRRTDTQYF

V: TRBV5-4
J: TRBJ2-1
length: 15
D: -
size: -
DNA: TGTGCCAGCAGCTTGGTGGCAGGGGGGTACAATGAGCAGTTCTTC
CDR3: CASSLVAGGYNEQFF

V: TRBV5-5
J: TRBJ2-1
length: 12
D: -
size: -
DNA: TGTGCCAGCAGCCTGGGCGGGATAGAGCAGTTCTTC
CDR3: CASSLGGIEQFF

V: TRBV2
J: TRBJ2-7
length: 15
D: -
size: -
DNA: TGTGCCAGCCTACCGGGCGGGGCCAGCTCCTACGAGCAGTACTTC
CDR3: CASLPGGASSYEQYF

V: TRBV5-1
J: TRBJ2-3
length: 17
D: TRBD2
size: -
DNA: TGCGCCAGCAGCCCCGGGACTAGCGGGACTAGCACAGATACGCAGTATTTT
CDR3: CASSPGTSGTSTDTQYF

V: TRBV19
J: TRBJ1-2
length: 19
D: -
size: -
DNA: TGTGCCAGTAGATATAGGTTGGTGGGCAGGGGATCCACTGACTATGGCTACACCTTC
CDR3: CASRYRLVGRGSTDYGYTF

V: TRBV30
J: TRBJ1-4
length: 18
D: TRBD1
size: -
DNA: TGTGCCTGGGCTGACTCCTCATTCCCGAACAGGGGACGGGGAAAACTGTTTTTT
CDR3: CAWADSSFPNRGRGKLFF

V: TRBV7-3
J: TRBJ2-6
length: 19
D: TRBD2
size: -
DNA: TGTGCCAGCAGCCCCATAATCGGACTAGCAGGGGCTGGGGCCAACGTCCTGACTTTC
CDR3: CASSPIIGLAGAGANVLTF

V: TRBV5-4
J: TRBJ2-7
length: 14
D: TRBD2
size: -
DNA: TGTGCCAGCAGAGGATCAGCGGGAAACTACGAGCAGTACTTC
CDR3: CASRGSAGNYEQYF

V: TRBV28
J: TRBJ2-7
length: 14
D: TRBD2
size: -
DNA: TGTGCCAGCAGCGCCACTAGCGTCTCCTACGAGCAGTACTTC
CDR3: CASSATSVSYEQYF

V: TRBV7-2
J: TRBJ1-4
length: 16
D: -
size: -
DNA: TGTGCCAGCAGCCATCCCTCGGGACATCTAAATGAAAAACTGTTTTTT
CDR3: CASSHPSGHLNEKLFF

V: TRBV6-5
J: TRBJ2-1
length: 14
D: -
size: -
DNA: TGTGCCAGCAGTTACAGTCCTAAGCCACTAGAGCAGTTCTTC
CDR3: CASSYSPKPLEQFF

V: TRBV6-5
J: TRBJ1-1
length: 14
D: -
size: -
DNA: TGTGCCAGCAGTTACTCGACACTGAACACTGAAGCTTTCTTT
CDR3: CASSYSTLNTEAFF

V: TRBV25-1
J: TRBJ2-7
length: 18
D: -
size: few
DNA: TGTGCCAGCAGTGAAAGGTGGGGCCGGGGGACAGTTCCCTACGAGCAGTACTTC
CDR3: CASSERWGRGTVPYEQYF

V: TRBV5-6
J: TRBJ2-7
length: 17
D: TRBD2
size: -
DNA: TGTGCCAGCAGCTTAAGGACTAGCGGGAGCCCTACCTACGAGCAGTACTTC
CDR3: CASSLRTSGSPTYEQYF

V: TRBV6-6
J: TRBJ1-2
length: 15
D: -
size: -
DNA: TGTGCCAGCAGTTATGAGGGCGACCCGAGTTTTGGCTACACCTTC
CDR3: CASSYEGDPSFGYTF

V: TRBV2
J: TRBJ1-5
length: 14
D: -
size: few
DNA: TGTGCCTGCAGGCGCGGGGGGTGGAATCAGCCCCAGCATTTT
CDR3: CACRRGGWNQPQHF

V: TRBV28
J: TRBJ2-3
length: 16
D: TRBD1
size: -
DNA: TGTGCCAGCAGTTCCATCCGGGACAGGGACACAGATACGCAGTATTTT
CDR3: CASSSIRDRDTDTQYF

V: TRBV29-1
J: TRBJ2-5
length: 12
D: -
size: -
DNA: TGCAGCGTAGGGGACATTGGAGAGACCCAGTACTTC
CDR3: CSVGDIGETQYF

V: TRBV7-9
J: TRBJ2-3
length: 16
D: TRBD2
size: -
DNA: TGTGCCAGCAGCTATCGGGGCGGGGGGAGCACAGATACGCAGTATTTT
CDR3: CASSYRGGGSTDTQYF

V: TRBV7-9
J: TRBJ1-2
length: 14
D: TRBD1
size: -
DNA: TGTGCCAGCAGCTCAAGGACAGGGAGGTATGGCTACACCTTC
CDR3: CASSSRTGRYGYTF

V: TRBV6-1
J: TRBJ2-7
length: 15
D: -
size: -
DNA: TGTGCCAGCAGTGAAAATGGCCTCCGGGGATACGAGCAGTACTTC
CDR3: CASSENGLRGYEQYF

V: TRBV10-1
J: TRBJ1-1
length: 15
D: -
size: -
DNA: TGCGCCAGCAGTGGTCTCTCCGCGGGGGGCACTGAAGCTTTCTTT
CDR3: CASSGLSAGGTEAFF

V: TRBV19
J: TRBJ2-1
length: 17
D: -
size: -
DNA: TGTGCCAGTAGGCCTCGGGGGGCACCGCCGCTAGACAATGAGCAGTTCTTC
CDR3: CASRPRGAPPLDNEQFF

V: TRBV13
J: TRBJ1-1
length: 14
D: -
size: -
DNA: TGTGCCAGCAGCTTAGGTCCGGGGTTCACTGAAGCTTTCTTT
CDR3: CASSLGPGFTEAFF

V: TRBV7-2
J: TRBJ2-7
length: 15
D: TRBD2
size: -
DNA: TGTGCCAGCAGCTACTTAGCGGGAGTAGACTACGAGCAGTACTTC
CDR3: CASSYLAGVDYEQYF

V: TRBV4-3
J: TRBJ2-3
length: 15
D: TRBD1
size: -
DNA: TGCGCCAGCAGCCAAGGGACAGGGTACACAGATACGCAGTATTTT
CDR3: CASSQGTGYTDTQYF

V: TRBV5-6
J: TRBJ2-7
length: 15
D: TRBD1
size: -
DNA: TGTGCCAGCAGCGTCGGACAGGGGATAATCTACGAGCAGTACTTC
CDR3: CASSVGQGIIYEQYF

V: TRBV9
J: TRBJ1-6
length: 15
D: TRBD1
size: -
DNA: TGTGCCAGCAGCCCCGGACAGGGGGCCGATTCACCCCTCCACTTT
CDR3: CASSPGQGADSPLHF

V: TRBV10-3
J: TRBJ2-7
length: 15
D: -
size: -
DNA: TGTGCCATCAGTGGGGGCGTCCATGACTCCTACGAGCAGTACTTC
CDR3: CAISGGVHDSYEQYF

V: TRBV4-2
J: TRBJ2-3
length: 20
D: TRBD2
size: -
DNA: TGTGCCAGCAGCCAGCCCCGAGGGACTAGCGGGAGTCTCGGCACAGATACGCAGTATTTT
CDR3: CASSQPRGTSGSLGTDTQYF

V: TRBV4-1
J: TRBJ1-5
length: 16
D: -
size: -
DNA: TGCGCCAGCAGCCAAGAAGAGGGTTACAGCAATCAGCCCCAGCATTTT
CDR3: CASSQEEGYSNQPQHF

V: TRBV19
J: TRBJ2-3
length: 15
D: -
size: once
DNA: TGTGCCAGTAATTCCGGGAAGGCATCAGCAGATACGCAGTATTTT
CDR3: CASNSGKASADTQYF

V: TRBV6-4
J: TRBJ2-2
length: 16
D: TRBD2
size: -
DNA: TGTGCCAGCAGTGACACTAGCGGGTTTAACACCGGGGAGCTGTTTTTT
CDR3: CASSDTSGFNTGELFF

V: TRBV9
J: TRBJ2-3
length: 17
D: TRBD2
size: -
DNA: TGTGCCAGCAGCTCCCGCGGGACTAGCGGGAGATCAGATACGCAGTATTTT
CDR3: CASSSRGTSGRSDTQYF

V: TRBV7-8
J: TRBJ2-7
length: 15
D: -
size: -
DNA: TGTGCCAGCAGCTCTCGCCGTCGAGCCTCCTACGAGCAGTACTTC
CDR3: CASSSRRRASYEQYF

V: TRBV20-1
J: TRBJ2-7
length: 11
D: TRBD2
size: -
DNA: TGCAGAGCTAGCGGGAGATACGAGCAGTACTTC
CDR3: CRASGRYEQYF

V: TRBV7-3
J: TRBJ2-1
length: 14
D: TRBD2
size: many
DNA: TGTGCCAGCAGCGGAGGACTAGCGGGAGATGAGCAGTTCTTC
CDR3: CASSGGLAGDEQFF

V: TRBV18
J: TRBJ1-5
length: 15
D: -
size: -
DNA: TGTGCCAGCTCAGCTGACACTCGTATGAATCAGCCCCAGCATTTT
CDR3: CASSADTRMNQPQHF

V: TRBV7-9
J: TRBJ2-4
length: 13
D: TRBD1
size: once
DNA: TGTGCCAGCAGCACGGGACAGAAAAACATTCAGTACTTC
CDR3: CASSTGQKNIQYF

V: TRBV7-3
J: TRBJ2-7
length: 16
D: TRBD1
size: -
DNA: TGTGCCAGCAGCTTAGTAGGGGACAGCGAAACCTACGAGCAGTACTTC
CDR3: CASSLVGDSETYEQYF

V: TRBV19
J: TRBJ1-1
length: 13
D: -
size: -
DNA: TGTGCCAGTAGTATCCGGGAGAACACTGAAGCTTTCTTT
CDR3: CASSIRENTEAFF